One T cell receptor beta chain is described in this entry. The ends lost 1 base at V and 9 bases at J; junction bases unmatched: 14. The V gene's germline CDR1 is SGHTA and CDR2 FQGNSA. The length of the CDR3 is 17 residues. Random hexamers were used to reverse transcribe an amount of roughly 0.5 to 1 ug RNA. TCRdb re-analysed the immunoSEQ multiplex PCR reads in MiXCR, keeping a single row per CDR3 protein. The sample shows 300,000 to 350,000 distinct CDR3 sequences, about 91% of them seen only once. The data derive from a study of CD8 T cells in Susac syndrome. Source material: CD4+ T cells from PBMCs. The sequence derives from a human donor with multiple sclerosis. V usage is TRBV7-2 and J usage is TRBJ1-5; 8 bases agree with TRBD1. CDR3 in amino acids: CASSLDSGTGGMWPQHF. The CDR3 nucleotides are TGTGCCAGCAGCTTAGACTCCGGGACAGGTGGTATGTGGCCCCAGCATTTT.